This TCR beta chain was retrieved from a study of T-cell memory formation after mild COVID-19. Comments on this clonotype: As yet, its antigen is unknown.

Findings and caveats of the study: Cross-reactive memory seemingly joined, as some responding clones were found in pre-infection memory. Contracting clones from day 15 to 85 showed balanced CD4/CD8; later expanders favored CD4+.

The V segment lost 4 bases and the J segment 8 bases; nucleotides outside the gene matches: 2. The V gene's germline CDR1 is MGHDK and CDR2 SYGVNS. CDR3 length: 12 amino acids. TCRdb reanalysed the 5' RACE reads using MiXCR and keeps one entry per CDR3 protein. The sample contains tens of thousands of distinct CDR3 sequences, about 13% of which appear only once. The sequencing sample was made of PBMCs or a T cell subset sorted from them (not recorded which). The V gene is TRBV25-1, the J gene TRBJ1-1; 9 nucleotides align to TRBD1. The TCR comes from an adult woman who had mild COVID-19 (a few samples of this study predate the infection). Cell type and time point are not known. CDR3 loop: CASSAGTGEAFF. CDR3 nucleotide sequence: TGTGCCAGCAGTGCCGGGACAGGGGAAGCTTTCTTT.